Listed below are T cell receptor beta chains from one sample, sequenced in a study of CD4 and CD8 cells across lung adenocarcinoma regions. TCRdb analysed the PCR reads with MiXCR anew, one entry per CDR3 protein. The sample has about 20,000 distinct CDR3 sequences, around 59% seen once. Sample: CD8+ T cells from the center of a lung tumor. These receptors were taken from a female donor with lung adenocarcinoma. The CD4 and CD8 labels of this study may be unreliable. Both conserved end residues are part of each CDR3. Fields, in order: J gene, clone size, V gene, CDR3 protein. The listing skips clone size in some rows; elsewhere it reads once, few, many or a size class.

TRBJ2-3 - TRBV6-1 CASLETTQYF
TRBJ2-1 few TRBV4-1 CASRAGGEQFF
TRBJ1-1 - TRBV18 CASSPNRANTEAFF
TRBJ1-2 - TRBV3-1 CASSQEGRGYTF
TRBJ1-6 medium-sized TRBV6-1 CASSDAGGRNSPLHF
TRBJ2-5 - TRBV11-3 CASSLGDSAETQYF
TRBJ2-3 - TRBV7-3 CAGSRRPPPETQYF
TRBJ2-3 medium-sized TRBV27 CASSTPGQGADTQYF
TRBJ2-4 - TRBV27 CASVSGVFAKNTQYF
TRBJ2-3 - TRBV7-6 CASSLAYSGDTQYF